The T cell receptor (beta chain) described here comes from a study of cytomegalovirus exposure and HLA in healthy donors. PCR amplification relied on 60 Vbeta primers (plus 13 Jbeta primers). The assay was immunoSEQ multiplex PCR, and TCRdb's table has in-frame clones only and misses some. The repertoire has over 100,000 clones, around 81% of them found once; the top ten carry less than 2.5%. Study conclusions and caveats: A later analysis linked a missense DCLRE1C variant to TCR beta V- and J-gene trimming. Earlier analysis found most TCR beta V segments productive about 90% or about 30% of the time. Across donors, presence/absence analyses took sequencing depth to be roughly uniform. The likely origin of a cluster of highly shared sequence variants was a sequencing artifact.

Germline V CDR1 and CDR2: SEHNR, FQNEAQ (reference sequence). The CDR3 totals 15 residues. Of note for this clone: Its matching antigen is unknown. The junction shows a germline mismatch at one end, possibly a read error.

Input material: PBMCs. The source of this sequence is a woman aged 25 to 45 in good health and CMV-seronegative. This chain joins TRBV7-9 and TRBJ1-1, with D perhaps matching TRBD1 (5 bases). For the CDR3, the DNA is TGTTCCAGCAGCTTACACAGGCGCCTAGACACTGAAGCTTTCTTT. It encodes CSSSLHRRLDTEAFF.